Described below is a single TCR beta chain sequence and its context. Its matching antigen is unknown. An expansion of CD8+CD57+ cells by flow cytometry had been shown in patients chosen for sequencing. The study sampled blood from patients who had received no therapy. J gave up 1 base and V 5 bases, and 17 bases lay outside the gene matches. The CDR3 is 19 amino acids. Germline CDR1 is SGHTA and CDR2 is FQGNSA. These data belong to a study of CD8+CD57+ T cells in acquired aplastic anemia. Background on the study: The DNA of sorted CD4+ and CD8+ cells averaged roughly 3.2 ug.

Profiles of TCR beta VDJ and CDR3 were generated from a genomic DNA template. MiXCR was run by TCRdb on the reads, yielding one entry per CDR3 protein. The sample lists about 200,000 distinct CDR3 sequences; 65% were seen once. Overall study findings and caveats: Sharing between patients and controls was observed for around 30 CD8+ CDR3 sequences.

The chain joins TRBV7-2 to TRBJ1-1; 9 nucleotides agree with TRBD1. Sequencing used sorted CD4+, CD8+, or CD8+CD57+ T cells (not recorded which) from PBMCs. This clonotype was obtained from a human donor with aplastic anemia. CDR3 coding DNA: TGTGCCAGCAGCCCAGCGCGGGGGAGAGACAGGGGGTGGAACACTGAAGCTTTCTTT. Translating it yields CASSPARGRDRGWNTEAFF.